The sequence of this T cell receptor beta chain was determined in a study of blood T cells in healthy people across ages. The CDR3 spans 13 residues. The ends were cut back, 3 bases at V and 5 bases at J, with 10 bases in the middle. CDR1 and CDR2 (germline): MNHNS, SASEGT. A J-beta primer mix and a sample-barcoded 5' primer were used in a second PCR of about 7 to 11 cycles. A tag from a template-switch adaptor with 12 random nucleotides marked each cDNA molecule. TCRdb processed the 5' RACE reads anew with MiXCR; each CDR3 protein has one entry. The table lists some 1.5 million distinct CDR3 sequences, roughly 30% of them singletons.

This TCR derives from a woman in her twenties or thirties in good health. The sample consisted of blood. The chain employs TRBV6-1 and TRBJ2-5; D tentatively reads TRBD1 or TRBD2 (5 bases each). In nucleotides, the CDR3 is TGTGCCAGCAGTGATCCAGGGACGGAGACCCAGTACTTC. This encodes CASSDPGTETQYF.